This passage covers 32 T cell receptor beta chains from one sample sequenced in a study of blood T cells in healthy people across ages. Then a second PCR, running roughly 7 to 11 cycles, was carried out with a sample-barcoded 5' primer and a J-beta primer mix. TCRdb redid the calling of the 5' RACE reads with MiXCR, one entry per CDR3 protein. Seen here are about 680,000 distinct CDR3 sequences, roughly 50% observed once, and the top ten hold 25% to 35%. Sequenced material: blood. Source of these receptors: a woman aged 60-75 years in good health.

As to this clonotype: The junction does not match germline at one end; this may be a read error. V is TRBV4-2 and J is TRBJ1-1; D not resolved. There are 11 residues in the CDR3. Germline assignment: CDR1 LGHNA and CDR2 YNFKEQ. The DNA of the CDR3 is TGTGCCAGCAGCCAGAGGACTGAACCTTTCTTT. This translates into CASSQRTEPFF.

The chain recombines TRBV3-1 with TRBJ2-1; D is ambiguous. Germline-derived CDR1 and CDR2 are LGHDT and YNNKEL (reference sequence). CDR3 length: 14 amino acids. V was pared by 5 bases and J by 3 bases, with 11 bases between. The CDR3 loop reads CASSYWTGYNEQFF. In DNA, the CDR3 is TGTGCCAGCAGCTACTGGACCGGCTACAATGAGCAGTTCTTC.

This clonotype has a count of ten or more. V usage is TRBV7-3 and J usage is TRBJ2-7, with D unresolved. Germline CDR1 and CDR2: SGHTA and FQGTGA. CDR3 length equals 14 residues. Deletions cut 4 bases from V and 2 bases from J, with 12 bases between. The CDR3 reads CASSSGAPPYEQYF. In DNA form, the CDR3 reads TGTGCCAGCAGCTCCGGAGCACCACCCTACGAGCAGTACTTC.

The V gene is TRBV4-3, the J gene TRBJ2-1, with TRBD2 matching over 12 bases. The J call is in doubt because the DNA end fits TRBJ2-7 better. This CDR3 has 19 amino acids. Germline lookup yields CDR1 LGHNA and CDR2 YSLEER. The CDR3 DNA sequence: TGCGCCAGCAGCCCCCTATGCCTAGCGGGAGGGAGCTCCTACAATGAGCAGTACTTC. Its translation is CASSPLCLAGGSSYNEQYF.

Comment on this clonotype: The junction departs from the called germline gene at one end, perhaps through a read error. DNA of the CDR3: TGTGCCAGCAGGTTGGCGGTAGGTCCTACCTACGAGCAGTACTTC. Its translation: CASRLAVGPTYEQYF. This chain uses TRBV5-6 with TRBJ2-7; D call uncertain. Per germline, CDR1 SGHDT and CDR2 YYEEEE. There are 15 residues in the CDR3.

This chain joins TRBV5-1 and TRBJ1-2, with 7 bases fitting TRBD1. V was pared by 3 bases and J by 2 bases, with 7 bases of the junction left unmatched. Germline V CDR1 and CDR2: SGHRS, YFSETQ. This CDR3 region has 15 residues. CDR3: CASSSSPGQNYGYTF. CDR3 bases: TGCGCCAGCAGCTCGTCTCCGGGACAGAACTATGGCTACACCTTC.

CDR3 DNA: TGCGCCAGCAGCACGGACACAGGGTTTGGCACTGAAGCTTTCTTT. Translating it yields CASSTDTGFGTEAFF. V usage is TRBV5-1 and J usage is TRBJ1-1, with D maybe TRBD1 (6 bases). Germline CDR1 and CDR2: SGHRS and YFSETQ. The V end was cut by 4 bases, the J end by 4 bases, with 17 bases between. The CDR3 sequence is 15 residues long.

CDR3 DNA sequence: TGTGCCAGCCCTATGACTAGCGGGAACTACAATGAGCAGTTCTTC. Its translation is CASPMTSGNYNEQFF. The gene calls are TRBV2 and TRBJ2-1; 11 nucleotides line up with TRBD2. The CDR3 sequence is 15 residues long. The J segment lost 3 bases and the V segment lost 8 bases, leaving 6 bases of the junction unmatched. Germline V gene data show CDR1 as SNHLY and CDR2 as FYNNEI.

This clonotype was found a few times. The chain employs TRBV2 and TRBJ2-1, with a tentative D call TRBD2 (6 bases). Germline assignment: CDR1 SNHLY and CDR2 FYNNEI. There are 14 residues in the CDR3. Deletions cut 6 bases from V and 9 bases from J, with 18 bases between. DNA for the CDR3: TGTGCCAGCAGCCGGGGGAGCCTCGGGGGTGAGCAGTTCTTC. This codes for CASSRGSLGGEQFF.

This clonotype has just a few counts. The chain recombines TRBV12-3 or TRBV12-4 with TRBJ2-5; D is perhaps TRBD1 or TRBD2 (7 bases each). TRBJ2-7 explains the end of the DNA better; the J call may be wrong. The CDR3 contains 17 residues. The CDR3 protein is CASSRGGGGQIPYEQYF. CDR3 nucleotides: TGTGCCAGCAGCCGCGGGGGAGGGGGCCAGATCCCCTACGAGCAGTACTTC.

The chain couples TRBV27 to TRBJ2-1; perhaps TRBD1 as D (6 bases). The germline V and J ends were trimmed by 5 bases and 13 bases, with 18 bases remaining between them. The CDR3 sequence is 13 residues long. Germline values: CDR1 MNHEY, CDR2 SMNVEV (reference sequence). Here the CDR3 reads CASSVTGWETQFF. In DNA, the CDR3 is TGTGCCAGCAGTGTCACAGGGTGGGAGACCCAGTTCTTC.

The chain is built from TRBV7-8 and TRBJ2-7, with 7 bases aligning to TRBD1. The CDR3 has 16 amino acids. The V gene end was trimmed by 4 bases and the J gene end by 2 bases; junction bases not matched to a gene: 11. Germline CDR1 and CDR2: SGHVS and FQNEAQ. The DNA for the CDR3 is TGTGCCAGCAGCTCTTGGGGAACAGGGGACCCCTACGAGCAGTACTTC. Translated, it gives CASSSWGTGDPYEQYF.

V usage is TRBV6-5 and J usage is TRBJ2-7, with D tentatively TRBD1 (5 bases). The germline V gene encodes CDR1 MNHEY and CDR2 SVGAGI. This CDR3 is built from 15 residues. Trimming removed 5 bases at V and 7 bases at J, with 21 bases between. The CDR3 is CASSRGSSGVNEQYF. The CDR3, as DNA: TGTGCCAGCAGTAGGGGTTCTAGTGGAGTCAATGAGCAGTACTTC.

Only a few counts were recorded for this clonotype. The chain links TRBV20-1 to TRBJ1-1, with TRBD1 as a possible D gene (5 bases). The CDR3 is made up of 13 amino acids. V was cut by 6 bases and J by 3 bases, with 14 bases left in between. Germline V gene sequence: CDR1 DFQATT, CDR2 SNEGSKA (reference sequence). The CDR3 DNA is TGCAGTGCAATCAGGGCTGGGGACACTGAAGCTTTCTTT. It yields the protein CSAIRAGDTEAFF.

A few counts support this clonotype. The chain's CDR3 is CASRERTSGSNEQFF. Here the CDR3 DNA reads TGTGCCAGCAGGGAAAGGACTAGCGGGAGTAATGAGCAGTTCTTC. The chain uses TRBV2 and TRBJ2-1, with 13 bases lining up with TRBD2. Trimming at V came to 6 bases and at J to 7 bases, leaving 6 bases not matched to a gene. The germline CDR1 and CDR2 sequences are SNHLY and FYNNEI. The CDR3 consists of 15 residues.

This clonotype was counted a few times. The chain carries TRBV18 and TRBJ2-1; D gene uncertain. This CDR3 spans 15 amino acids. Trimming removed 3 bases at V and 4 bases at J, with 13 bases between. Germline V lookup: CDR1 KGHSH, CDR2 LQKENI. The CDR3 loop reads CASSPVARSYNEQFF. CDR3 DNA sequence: TGTGCCAGCTCACCCGTAGCACGTTCGTACAATGAGCAGTTCTTC.

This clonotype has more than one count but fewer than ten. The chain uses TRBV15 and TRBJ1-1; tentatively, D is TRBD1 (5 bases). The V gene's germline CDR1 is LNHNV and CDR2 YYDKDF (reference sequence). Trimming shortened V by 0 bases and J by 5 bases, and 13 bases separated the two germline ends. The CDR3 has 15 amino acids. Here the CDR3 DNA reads TGTGCCACCAGCAGAGATCAGTACGCAGGGACTGAAGCTTTCTTT. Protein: CATSRDQYAGTEAFF.

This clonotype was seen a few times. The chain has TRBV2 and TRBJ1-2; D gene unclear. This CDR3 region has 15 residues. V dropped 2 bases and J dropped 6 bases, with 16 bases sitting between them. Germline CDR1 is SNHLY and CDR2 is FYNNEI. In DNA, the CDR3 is TGTGCCAGCAGTGAAAGCACCTTCACCCACCATGGCTACACCTTC. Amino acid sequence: CASSESTFTHHGYTF. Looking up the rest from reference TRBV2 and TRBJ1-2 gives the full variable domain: EPEVTQTPSHQVTQMGQEVILRCVPISNHLYFYWYRQILGQKVEFLVSFYNNEISEKSEIFDDQFSVERPDGSNFTLKIRSTKLEDSAMYFCASSESTFTHHGYTFGSGTRLTVV.

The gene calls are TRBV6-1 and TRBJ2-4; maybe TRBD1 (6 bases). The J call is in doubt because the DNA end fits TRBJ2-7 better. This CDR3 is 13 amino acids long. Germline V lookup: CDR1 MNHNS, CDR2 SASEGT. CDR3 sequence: CASSGTGSDEQYF. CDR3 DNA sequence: TGTGCCAGCAGTGGAACAGGGTCCGACGAGCAGTACTTC.

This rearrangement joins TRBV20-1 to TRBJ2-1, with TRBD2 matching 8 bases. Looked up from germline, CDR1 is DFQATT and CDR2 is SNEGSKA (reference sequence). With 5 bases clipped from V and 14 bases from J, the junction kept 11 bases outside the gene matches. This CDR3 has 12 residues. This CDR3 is CSAPSQRERKFF. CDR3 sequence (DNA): TGCAGTGCTCCCTCACAGCGGGAGCGAAAGTTCTTC.

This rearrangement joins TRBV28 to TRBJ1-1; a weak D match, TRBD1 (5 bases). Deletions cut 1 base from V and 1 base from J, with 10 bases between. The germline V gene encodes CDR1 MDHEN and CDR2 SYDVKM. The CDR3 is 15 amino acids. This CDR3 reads CASSLLRQGNTEAFF. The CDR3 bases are TGTGCCAGCAGTTTATTGCGGCAGGGGAACACTGAAGCTTTCTTT. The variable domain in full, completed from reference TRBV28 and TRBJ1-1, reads DVKVTQSSRYLVKRTGEKVFLECVQDMDHENMFWYRQDPGLGLRLIYFSYDVKMKEKGDIPEGYSVSREKKERFSLILESASTNQTSMYLCASSLLRQGNTEAFFGQGTRLTVV.

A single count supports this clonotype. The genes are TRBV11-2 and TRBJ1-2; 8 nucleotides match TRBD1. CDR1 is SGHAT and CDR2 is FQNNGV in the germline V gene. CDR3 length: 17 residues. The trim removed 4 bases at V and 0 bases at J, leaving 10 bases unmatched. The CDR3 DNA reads TGTGCCAGCAGCTCTGGACAGGGAAGGGGTACTAACTATGGCTACACCTTC. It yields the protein CASSSGQGRGTNYGYTF.

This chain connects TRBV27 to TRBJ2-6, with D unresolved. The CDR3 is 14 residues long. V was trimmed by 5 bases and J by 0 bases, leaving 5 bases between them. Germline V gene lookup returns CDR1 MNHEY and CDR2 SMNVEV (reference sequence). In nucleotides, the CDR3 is TGTGCCAGCAGTGTTGTCTCTGGGGCCAACGTCCTGACTTTC. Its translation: CASSVVSGANVLTF.

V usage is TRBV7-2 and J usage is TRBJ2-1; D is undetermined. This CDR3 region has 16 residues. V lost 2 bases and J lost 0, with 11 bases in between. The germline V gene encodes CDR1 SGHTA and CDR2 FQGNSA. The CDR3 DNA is TGTGCCAGCAGCTTATCCCCCTCCAACTCCTACAATGAGCAGTTCTTC. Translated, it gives CASSLSPSNSYNEQFF.

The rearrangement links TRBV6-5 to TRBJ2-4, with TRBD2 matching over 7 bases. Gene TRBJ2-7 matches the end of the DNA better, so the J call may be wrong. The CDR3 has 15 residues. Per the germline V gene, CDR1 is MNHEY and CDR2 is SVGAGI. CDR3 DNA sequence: TGTGCCAGCAGTTACTCAGCGGGATACGGCTACGAGCAGTACTTC. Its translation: CASSYSAGYGYEQYF.

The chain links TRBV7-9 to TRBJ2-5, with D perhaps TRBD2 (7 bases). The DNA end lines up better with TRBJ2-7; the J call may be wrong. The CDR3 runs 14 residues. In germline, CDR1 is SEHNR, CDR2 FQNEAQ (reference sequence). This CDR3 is CASSVVGGVYEQYF. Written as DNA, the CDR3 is TGTGCCAGCAGCGTAGTAGGGGGGGTCTACGAGCAGTACTTC.

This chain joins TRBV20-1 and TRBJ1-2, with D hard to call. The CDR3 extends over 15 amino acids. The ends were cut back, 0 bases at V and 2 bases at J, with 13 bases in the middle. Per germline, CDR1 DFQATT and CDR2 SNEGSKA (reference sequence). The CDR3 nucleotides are TGCAGTGCTAGAGAAGATACCCCTCAAAACTATGGCTACACCTTC. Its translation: CSAREDTPQNYGYTF.

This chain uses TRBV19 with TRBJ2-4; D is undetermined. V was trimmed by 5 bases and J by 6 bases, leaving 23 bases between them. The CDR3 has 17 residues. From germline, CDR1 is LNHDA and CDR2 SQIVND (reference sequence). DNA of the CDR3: TGTGCCAGTAGTGCATGGGGTCCTGGGCGGCTCTCAAACATTCAGTACTTC. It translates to CASSAWGPGRLSNIQYF. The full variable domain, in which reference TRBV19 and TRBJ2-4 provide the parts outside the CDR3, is DGGITQSPKYLFRKEGQNVTLSCEQNLNHDAMYWYRQDPGQGLRLIYYSQIVNDFQKGDIAEGYSVSREKKESFPLTVTSAQKNPTAFYLCASSAWGPGRLSNIQYFGAGTRLSVL.

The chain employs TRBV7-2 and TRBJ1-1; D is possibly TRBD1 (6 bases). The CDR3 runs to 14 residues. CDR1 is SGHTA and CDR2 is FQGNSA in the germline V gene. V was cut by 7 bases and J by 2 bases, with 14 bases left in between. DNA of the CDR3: TGTGCCAGCACCATTACGGGGACAAACACTGAAGCTTTCTTT. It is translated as CASTITGTNTEAFF. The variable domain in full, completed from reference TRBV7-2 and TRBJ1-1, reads GAGVSQSPSNKVTEKGKDVELRCDPISGHTALYWYRQSLGQGLEFLIYFQGNSAPDKSGLPSDRFSAERTGGSVSTLTIQRTQQEDSAVYLCASTITGTNTEAFFGQGTRLTVV.

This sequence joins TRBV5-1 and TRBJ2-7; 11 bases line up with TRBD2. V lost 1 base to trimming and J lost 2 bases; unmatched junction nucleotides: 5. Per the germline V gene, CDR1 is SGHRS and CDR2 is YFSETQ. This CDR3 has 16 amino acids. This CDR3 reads CASSLTPSGGPYEQYF. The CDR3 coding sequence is TGCGCCAGCAGCTTGACTCCTAGCGGGGGGCCCTACGAGCAGTACTTC.

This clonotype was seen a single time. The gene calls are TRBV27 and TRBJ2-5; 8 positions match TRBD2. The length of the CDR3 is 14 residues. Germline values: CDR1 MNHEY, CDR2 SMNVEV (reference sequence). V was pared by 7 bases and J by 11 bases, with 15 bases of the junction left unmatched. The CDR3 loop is CASKTSGSYNEQYF. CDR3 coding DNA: TGTGCCAGCAAAACTAGCGGATCCTACAATGAGCAGTACTTC.

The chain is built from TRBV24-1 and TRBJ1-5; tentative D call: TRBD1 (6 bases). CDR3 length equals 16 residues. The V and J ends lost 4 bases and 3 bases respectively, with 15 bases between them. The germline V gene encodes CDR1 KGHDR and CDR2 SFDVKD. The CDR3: CATSESGAGDNQPQHF. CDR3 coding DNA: TGTGCCACCAGTGAATCCGGGGCAGGGGACAATCAGCCCCAGCATTTT.